Presented here are 17 T cell receptor beta chains from one specimen sequenced in a study of identical twins. TCRdb ran MiXCR on the 5' RACE reads and lists one entry per CDR3 protein. The sample has 450,000 to 650,000 distinct CDR3 sequences, roughly 15% seen once; the top ten hold roughly 0.43%. These same records also appear under a second study, on yellow fever vaccine responses in identical twins.

Sequenced: CD4+ T cells sorted from blood. Every receptor here comes from a woman between 18 and 29 years old in good health.

The gene calls are TRBV25-1 and TRBJ2-1, with 9 bases that match TRBD1. This CDR3 is built from 14 residues. The V and J ends lost 6 bases and 6 bases, in that order; junction bases with no gene match: 6. Germline values: CDR1 MGHDK, CDR2 SYGVNS. The CDR3 spells CASSLGTGFNEQFF. CDR3 in DNA: TGTGCCAGCAGCCTAGGGACAGGGTTCAATGAGCAGTTCTTC.

V and J are TRBV18 and TRBJ2-3; D is ambiguous. CDR1 KGHSH and CDR2 LQKENI come from the germline V gene. The V end was cut by 1 base, the J end by 0 bases, with 8 bases between. CDR3 size: 15 residues. As DNA, the CDR3 is TGTGCCAGCTCACCACTGAAGTCTAGCACAGATACGCAGTATTTT. Translated, it gives CASSPLKSSTDTQYF.

This clonotype was picked up a small number of times. The V call is TRBV6-1, the J call TRBJ1-1, with 8 bases aligning to TRBD1. This CDR3 is 14 amino acids long. CDR1 and CDR2 from the germline V gene are MNHNS and SASEGT. V lost 10 bases and J lost 0; bases outside the gene matches: 7. This chain's CDR3 is CAKDRAIVNTEAFF. The CDR3, as DNA: TGTGCCAAGGACAGGGCGATTGTGAACACTGAAGCTTTCTTT.

The V and J genes are TRBV11-1 and TRBJ2-7; TRBD1 might be the D (6 bases). V was clipped by 1 base and J by 3 bases, with 10 bases between them. This CDR3 comprises 14 residues. From germline, CDR1 is SGHAT and CDR2 FQDESV (reference sequence). The CDR3 nucleotides are TGTGCCAGCAGCTTAGGATCGGGACACTACGAGCAGTACGTC. The encoded protein is CASSLGSGHYEQYV.

The chain recombines TRBV6-5 with TRBJ2-1, with 9 bases matching TRBD2. Trimming took 0 bases from V and 5 from J; bases not matched to a gene: 11. There are 18 residues in the CDR3. Germline V gene sequence: CDR1 MNHEY, CDR2 SVGAGI. CDR3 sequence (DNA): TGTGCCAGCAGTTACTCGATTTCCGCCGGCGGGGGGGACAATGAGCAGTTCTTC. Translating it yields CASSYSISAGGGDNEQFF.

In regard to this clonotype: Germline is not matched at one junction end, which may reflect a read error. The genes are TRBV7-9 and TRBJ2-5; 8 positions agree with TRBD1. CDR1 is SEHNR and CDR2 is FQNEAQ in the germline V gene (reference sequence). CDR3 length equals 14 residues. CDR3 amino acids: CASSFTDRAETQYF. As DNA, the CDR3 is TGTGCCAGCAGCTTTACGGACAGGGCAGAGACGCAGTACTTC.

This clonotype was counted a few times. V gene TRBV12-3 or TRBV12-4 combines with J gene TRBJ2-2, with 10 bases identical to TRBD1. The CDR3 runs to 16 residues. Germline trimming cut 1 base from V and 5 bases from J; bases unmatched to any gene: 4. CDR3 DNA: TGTGCCAGCAGTTTAGGTGGGACAGGGGTTACCGGGGAGCTGTTTTTT. Its protein product is CASSLGGTGVTGELFF.

The chain has TRBV7-2 and TRBJ2-6; D not resolved. V was trimmed by 1 base and J by 1 base, leaving 8 bases between them. Germline values: CDR1 SGHTA, CDR2 FQGNSA. The CDR3 is 16 residues long. CDR3 coding DNA: TGTGCCAGCAGCTTAGTTCCGCAATCTGGGGCCAACGTCCTGACTTTC. Amino acid sequence: CASSLVPQSGANVLTF.

In the case of this clonotype: Germline and junction disagree at one end, which may indicate a read error. The chain has TRBV29-1 and TRBJ2-2; no clear D gene. The CDR3 consists of 12 residues. Germline V gene lookup returns CDR1 SQVTM and CDR2 ANQGSEA. The CDR3 bases are TGCAGCGTAGAAGGGAACACCGGGGAGCTGTTTTTT. Translated, it gives CSVEGNTGELFF.

This chain joins TRBV5-1 and TRBJ2-1; 16 nucleotides line up with TRBD2. Germline V gene lookup returns CDR1 SGHRS and CDR2 YFSETQ. V trimming: 4 bases; J trimming: 4 bases; junction bases outside the gene matches: 8. The CDR3 has 18 amino acids. The CDR3 nucleotides read TGCGCCAGCAGCGCGGGACTAGCGGGAGGGCCGAGGTACAATGAGCAGTTCTTC. Translated, it gives CASSAGLAGGPRYNEQFF. Complete variable domain (other parts from reference TRBV5-1 and TRBJ2-1): KAGVTQTPRYLIKTRGQQVTLSCSPISGHRSVSWYQQTPGQGLQFLFEYFSETQRNKGNFPGRFSGRQFSNSRSEMNVSTLELGDSALYLCASSAGLAGGPRYNEQFFGPGTRLTVL.

This clonotype came up a few times. CDR3 DNA sequence: TGTGCCAGCACCGAAGGACTAGCGGTCGAAGATACGCAGTATTTT. It is translated as CASTEGLAVEDTQYF. The chain couples TRBV7-8 to TRBJ2-3, with 10 nucleotides matching TRBD2. Germline CDR1 and CDR2: SGHVS and FQNEAQ. The CDR3 spans 15 residues. V trimming: 7 bases; J trimming: 5 bases; junction bases outside the gene matches: 9.

The CDR3: CASSSQRGTVTDTQYF. The CDR3 bases are TGTGCCAGCAGCTCCCAGAGGGGGACAGTGACAGATACGCAGTATTTT. V is TRBV21-1 and J is TRBJ2-3; the DNA was not used to check the table's D call, TRBD1. TRBV21-1 is reported as a pseudogene. This CDR3 has 16 amino acids.

V is TRBV4-1 and J is TRBJ1-4, with TRBD1 as a possible D gene (5 bases). The CDR3 sequence is 16 residues long. CDR1 and CDR2 from the germline V gene are MGHRA and YSYEKL. With 0 bases removed from V and 8 bases from J, the gap between germline ends came to 16 bases. In DNA, the CDR3 is TGCGCCAGCAGCCAAGATCACGGGGCTAGCGGGGAAAAACTGTTTTTT. As protein: CASSQDHGASGEKLFF.

The genes are TRBV7-2 and TRBJ2-2; tentatively, D is TRBD2 (6 bases). CDR3 length: 15 residues. V lost 5 bases and J lost 6, with 16 bases in between. The germline V gene has CDR1 SGHTA and CDR2 FQGNSA. In DNA form, the CDR3 reads TGTGCCAGCAGCAAAGGAGGGCGGGATCCCGGGGAGCTGTTTTTT. Translation gives CASSKGGRDPGELFF.

The CDR3 protein is CASKLAGPLEGDTQYF. CDR3 DNA: TGTGCCAGCAAGTTAGCGGGGCCCCTAGAGGGAGATACGCAGTATTTT. The V and J genes are TRBV7-9 and TRBJ2-3, with 8 bases that match TRBD2. Germline V gene sequence: CDR1 SEHNR, CDR2 FQNEAQ (reference sequence). This CDR3 spans 16 amino acids. Germline trimming cut 7 bases from V and 5 bases from J; bases unmatched to any gene: 14.

The rearrangement links TRBV12-3 or TRBV12-4 to TRBJ2-7; 9 bases fit TRBD1. The CDR3 is 15 residues long. Unmatched junction bases numbered 9, after V lost 7 bases and J lost 2 bases. CDR3 nucleotide sequence: TGTGCCAGCACCTCCTCCGGGACAGGGACCTACGAGCAGTACTTC. It translates to CASTSSGTGTYEQYF.

This clonotype was counted many times. The V gene is TRBV24-1, the J gene TRBJ2-1, with TRBD2 matching 7 bases. The CDR3 is made up of 16 amino acids. J gave up 0 bases and V 3 bases, and 4 bases lay outside the gene matches. Looked up from germline, CDR1 is KGHDR and CDR2 is SFDVKD. The CDR3 loop reads CATSDGTTSSYNEQFF. The CDR3 DNA follows: TGTGCCACCAGTGATGGGACTACCAGCTCCTACAATGAGCAGTTCTTC.